The 15 T cell receptor beta chains listed next were all sequenced from one sample in a study of blood T cell repertoires in COVID-19. Libraries were prepared by immunoSEQ multiplex PCR; TCRdb keeps only in-frame clonotypes and omits some of them. The repertoire includes over 200,000 clones, more than 75% of them detected once, and approximately 6.2% sits in the top ten. The specimen was peripheral blood. Receptors were obtained from a man in his fifties or sixties who had recovered from COVID-19.

This clone was counted a few times. This chain uses TRBV11-2 with TRBJ2-1; TRBD2 matches at 10 bases. Germline CDR1 and CDR2: SGHAT and FQNNGV. The CDR3 length is 17 residues. V lost 4 bases, J lost 8 bases, and 14 bases stayed unmatched. Here the CDR3 DNA reads TGTGCCAGCAGCTCCCTAAGGGGGAGCGGGAGGGGGTATGAGCAGTTCTTC. This gives the protein CASSSLRGSGRGYEQFF.

The V gene is TRBV6-5, the J gene TRBJ2-5; 15 bases line up with TRBD2. Germline values: CDR1 MNHEY, CDR2 SVGAGI. V shed 6 bases, J shed 4 bases, and the junction held 3 bases outside the gene matches. The CDR3 is made up of 15 amino acids. The CDR3 nucleotides read TGTGCCAGCAGCCGGACTAGCGGGGGGGCAGAGACCCAGTACTTC. Its translation: CASSRTSGGAETQYF.

The CDR3 DNA reads TGTGCCAGCAGCCAGTCACTAGATATTAGCTCCTACGAGCAGTACTTC. Translation gives CASSQSLDISSYEQYF. V gene TRBV3-1 (or the pseudogene TRBV3-2) combines with J gene TRBJ2-7; a possible D gene is TRBD2 (5 bases). V lost 3 bases and J lost 0, with 15 bases in between. The CDR3 has 16 amino acids. Looked up from germline, CDR1 is LGHDT and CDR2 is YNNKEL (reference sequence).

This clone was picked up one time. The chain is built from TRBV5-4 and TRBJ2-3; 7 bases map to TRBD1. Losses at the gene ends were 1 base for V and 1 base for J; bases not matched to a gene: 6. The CDR3 sequence is 16 residues long. CDR1 and CDR2 (germline): SGHNT, YYREEE (reference sequence). The CDR3 reads CASSLRSGQGTDTQYF. Written as DNA, the CDR3 is TGTGCCAGCAGCTTGCGGTCTGGACAGGGCACAGATACGCAGTATTTT.

This rearrangement joins TRBV5-5 to TRBJ1-6, with 7 nucleotides matching TRBD1. Germline CDR1 reads SGHKS; CDR2 reads YYEKEE (reference sequence). V shed 3 bases and J 3 bases; nucleotides not matched to a gene: 6. The CDR3 is 16 amino acids. The CDR3 region is CASSSLDRDYNSPLHF. The CDR3 DNA reads as TGTGCCAGCAGCTCACTTGACAGGGACTATAATTCACCCCTCCACTTT.

The chain has TRBV19 and TRBJ2-2, with 9 bases fitting TRBD2. Germline trimming cut 4 bases from V and 6 bases from J; bases unmatched to any gene: 3. Germline V CDR1 and CDR2: LNHDA, SQIVND (reference sequence). The CDR3 has 14 amino acids. The CDR3 is CASSTSGKAGELFF. CDR3 nucleotide sequence: TGTGCCAGTAGTACTAGCGGGAAGGCCGGGGAGCTGTTTTTT.

The gene calls are TRBV11-2 and TRBJ2-7; D ambiguous. Trimming removed 1 base at V and 0 bases at J, with 7 bases between. The CDR3 is made up of 14 amino acids. Germline V gene sequence: CDR1 SGHAT, CDR2 FQNNGV. CDR3 nucleotide sequence: TGTGCCAGCAGCTTAGTCCAATTCTCCTACGAGCAGTACTTC. It translates to CASSLVQFSYEQYF.

The rearrangement links TRBV23-1 to TRBJ2-5; D is ambiguous. TRBV23-1 counts as an open reading frame of uncertain function. Trimming cost V 0 bases and J 2 bases, with 10 bases left between them. The CDR3 sequence is 15 residues long. CDR3 DNA sequence: TGCGCCAGCAGTCAATCCTCGCAGGTACAAGAGACCCAGTACTTC. Its protein is CASSQSSQVQETQYF.

The chain uses TRBV5-1 and TRBJ1-4, with D possibly TRBD1 on 5 matching bases. The CDR3 loop spans 15 amino acids. Deletions cut 1 base from V and 6 bases from J, with 13 bases between. Germline V gene data show CDR1 as SGHRS and CDR2 as YFSETQ. CDR3 sequence reads: CASSLSGASDEKLFF. DNA of the CDR3: TGCGCCAGCAGCTTGAGCGGGGCCTCGGATGAAAAACTGTTTTTT.

The chain uses TRBV18 and TRBJ2-2; no reliable D call. Trimming took 5 bases from V and 4 from J, leaving 17 bases between them. The germline V gene has CDR1 KGHSH and CDR2 LQKENI. This CDR3 region has 16 residues. In DNA form, the CDR3 reads TGTGCCAGCTCAGACGCCTACAGCCGCATCACCGGGGAGCTGTTTTTT. Translation: CASSDAYSRITGELFF.

This clone showed up just once. V is TRBV6-5 and J is TRBJ1-2; maybe TRBD1 (5 bases). CDR1 and CDR2 (germline): MNHEY, SVGAGI. The CDR3 contains 14 residues. Between the trimmed V and J ends, which lost 9 bases and 4 bases, there was a span of 18 bases. In DNA, the CDR3 is TGTGCCAGTACCCCCGGGACTGCTGGCTATGGCTACACCTTC. Protein: CASTPGTAGYGYTF.

The chain carries TRBV19 and TRBJ2-5, with 10 bases lining up with TRBD1. The CDR3 has 16 residues. V was clipped by 4 bases and J by 4 bases; unmatched bases: 9. CDR1 and CDR2 from the germline V gene are LNHDA and SQIVND (reference sequence). CDR3 DNA sequence: TGTGCCAGTAGTACGATAGGGGACAGGGGAAGAGAGACCCAGTACTTC. The encoded protein is CASSTIGDRGRETQYF.

The chain couples TRBV11-2 to TRBJ2-1; D gene ambiguous. With 6 bases removed from V and 10 bases from J, the gap between germline ends came to 22 bases. Germline lookup yields CDR1 SGHAT and CDR2 FQNNGV. This CDR3 spans 15 amino acids. CDR3 in amino acids: CASSLTMPGQEEQFF. CDR3 bases: TGTGCCAGCAGTCTTACTATGCCGGGTCAAGAGGAGCAGTTCTTC.

The chain uses TRBV23-1 and TRBJ2-5; 9 nucleotides agree with TRBD1. TRBV23-1 is identified as an open reading frame with a role that is uncertain. The CDR3 sequence is 13 residues long. V was pared by 8 bases and J by 7 bases, with 8 bases of the junction left unmatched. CDR3: CASATGGRGTQYF. The DNA for the CDR3 is TGCGCCAGCGCGACAGGGGGTAGGGGGACCCAGTACTTC.

This clone showed up just once. The chain links TRBV5-1 to TRBJ1-1; D call uncertain. Germline V gives CDR1 SGHRS, CDR2 YFSETQ. The CDR3 covers 14 residues. V gave up 0 bases and J gave up 4 bases, with 10 bases separating them. CDR3: CASSLVAGPTEAFF. As DNA, the CDR3 is TGCGCCAGCAGCTTGGTCGCGGGTCCCACTGAAGCTTTCTTT.